These T cell receptor beta chains were read from a single sample in a study of shared clonotypes between healthy human individuals. Repertoires were generated with immunoSEQ multiplex PCR, while TCRdb's copy carries only in-frame clones and drops some. There are more than 850,000 clones in the sample; 75% to 80% occur only once, and approximately 0.56% lies in the top ten. The sample consisted of memory CD4+ T cells from PBMCs. The receptors were gathered from a man between 18 and 35 years old in good health. Some clones in this sample may be carry-over from other donors' samples. The CDR3 runs from the conserved cysteine through the conserved F or W. D genes are given only for firm matches. The size field is filled for only some rows; it gives once, few, many or a size class.

D,J,size,V,CDR3,DNA
TRBD2,TRBJ2-1,-,TRBV2,CASIELAGGNEQFF,TGTGCCAGCATAGAGCTAGCGGGAGGAAATGAGCAGTTCTTC
TRBD2,TRBJ2-7,-,TRBV15,CATSGGLAVTYEQYF,TGTGCCACCAGCGGGGGACTAGCTGTGACCTACGAGCAGTACTTC
-,TRBJ2-1,-,TRBV7-7,CASSPSSRRGGFNEQFF,TGTGCCAGCAGCCCATCCAGCCGGCGTGGAGGCTTCAATGAGCAGTTCTTC
-,TRBJ1-3,-,TRBV28,CASIPVGQGLPSGNTIYF,TGTGCCAGCATCCCCGTGGGTCAGGGTCTCCCATCTGGAAACACCATATATTTT
-,TRBJ1-1,-,TRBV5-1,CASSFHGAMNTEAFF,TGCGCCAGCAGCTTTCATGGAGCTATGAACACTGAAGCTTTCTTT
-,TRBJ2-7,-,TRBV15,CATSRDLASAYEQYF,TGTGCCACCAGCAGAGATTTAGCGTCAGCCTACGAGCAGTACTTC
-,TRBJ2-5,-,TRBV9,CASSGTVQETQYF,TGTGCCAGCAGCGGGACAGTTCAAGAGACCCAGTACTTC
-,TRBJ2-5,-,TRBV5-1,CASSFSVTGLGETQYF,TGCGCCAGCAGCTTTTCCGTTACAGGGTTGGGAGAGACCCAGTACTTC
-,TRBJ1-1,-,TRBV20-1,CSAPKGVEAFF,TGCAGTGCCCCGAAGGGAGTTGAAGCTTTCTTT
-,TRBJ2-7,-,TRBV11-2,CASSHLRETYEQYF,TGTGCCAGCAGTCACCTCCGGGAAACCTACGAGCAGTACTTC
TRBD2,TRBJ2-1,few,TRBV7-9,CASSLDRLAGERNEQFF,TGTGCCAGCAGCTTAGATAGGCTAGCGGGAGAGAGGAATGAGCAGTTCTTC
TRBD1,TRBJ1-2,-,TRBV30,CVWSPTGVYGYTF,TGTGTCTGGAGTCCAACAGGGGTCTATGGCTACACCTTC
-,TRBJ1-1,-,TRBV28,CASIGQPPQDTEAFF,TGTGCCAGCATAGGACAGCCCCCGCAGGACACTGAAGCTTTCTTT
TRBD1,TRBJ1-2,-,TRBV18,CASSPRDSHGYTF,TGTGCCAGCTCACCTAGGGACAGCCATGGCTACACCTTC
-,TRBJ1-1,-,TRBV7-2,CASSLHAGAFF,TGTGCCAGCAGCTTACATGCAGGAGCTTTCTTT
TRBD1,TRBJ2-2,-,TRBV9,CASSVFSLAGGSGELFF,TGTGCCAGCAGCGTTTTTTCGCTGGCAGGGGGTTCCGGGGAGCTGTTTTTT
TRBD1,TRBJ1-2,-,TRBV6-6,CASSRDSTTNYGYTF,TGTGCCAGCAGTCGGGACAGTACGACTAACTATGGCTACACCTTC
-,TRBJ2-7,-,TRBV21-1,CASSKERLGSEQYF,TGTGCCAGCAGCAAAGAAAGGTTGGGTAGCGAGCAGTACTTC
TRBD1,TRBJ2-5,few,TRBV14,CASSIRQGKQETQYF,TGTGCCAGCAGCATACGACAGGGGAAGCAAGAGACCCAGTACTTC
TRBD1,TRBJ1-1,-,TRBV6-5,CASSFYPWTGNTEAFF,TGTGCCAGCAGTTTCTATCCCTGGACAGGGAACACTGAAGCTTTCTTT
-,TRBJ2-5,-,TRBV2,CASRNRAGTQETQYF,TGTGCCAGCAGAAACCGAGCGGGGACACAAGAGACCCAGTACTTC
-,TRBJ2-5,-,TRBV5-1,CASSLAAQGGETQYF,TGCGCCAGCAGCTTGGCCGCGCAGGGCGGAGAGACCCAGTACTTC
-,TRBJ1-4,-,TRBV4-2,CASSRRTVWSTNEKLFF,TGTGCCAGCAGCCGACGGACAGTTTGGTCAACTAATGAAAAACTGTTTTTT
TRBD1,TRBJ1-3,few,TRBV5-1,CASSQGQGSTTIYF,TGCGCCAGCAGCCAAGGACAGGGTAGCACCACCATATATTTT
-,TRBJ2-1,-,TRBV5-1,CASSLKESPYNEQFF,TGCGCCAGCAGCTTGAAGGAGTCCCCCTACAATGAGCAGTTCTTC
-,TRBJ2-3,-,TRBV15,CATGPMGSTDTQYF,TGTGCCACGGGCCCCATGGGGAGCACAGATACGCAGTATTTT
TRBD1,TRBJ1-2,-,TRBV15,CATSRPGTADYGYTF,TGTGCCACCAGCAGACCGGGGACAGCCGACTATGGCTACACCTTC
-,TRBJ1-3,-,TRBV6-6,CASSYSVDVAGNTIYF,TGTGCCAGCAGTTACTCGGTTGACGTGGCTGGAAACACCATATATTTT
TRBD2,TRBJ2-3,few,TRBV29-1,CTIGGFTDTQYF,TGCACAATCGGGGGGTTCACAGATACGCAGTATTTT
-,TRBJ2-1,-,TRBV28,CASSYDSYNEQFF,TGTGCCAGCAGCTATGACTCCTACAATGAGCAGTTCTTC
TRBD2,TRBJ2-3,-,TRBV27,CASSSTTSGKSTDTQYF,TGTGCCAGCAGTTCAACCACTAGCGGGAAAAGCACAGATACGCAGTATTTT
-,TRBJ2-7,-,TRBV6-1,CASRRHLSSYEQYF,TGTGCCAGCCGCCGACACCTGAGCTCCTACGAGCAGTACTTC
TRBD2,TRBJ2-5,-,TRBV7-3,CASSLGTSGIEGETQYF,TGTGCCAGCAGCTTAGGGACTAGCGGGATCGAGGGTGAGACCCAGTACTTC
-,TRBJ1-2,-,TRBV5-5,CASSLVSTGGYTF,TGTGCCAGCAGCTTGGTCAGTACTGGTGGCTACACCTTC
-,TRBJ1-2,once,TRBV6-1,CASSEGPRCTF,TGTGCCAGCAGTGAGGGCCCACGTTGCACCTTC
-,TRBJ1-6,-,TRBV28,CASSLQGWNSPLHF,TGTGCCAGCAGTCTACAGGGCTGGAATTCACCCCTCCACTTT
TRBD1,TRBJ1-2,-,TRBV20-1,CSAQGVNGYTF,TGCAGTGCCCAGGGGGTTAATGGCTACACCTTC
-,TRBJ1-2,-,TRBV7-2,CASSLEGYGYTF,TGTGCCAGCAGCCTTGAGGGGTATGGCTACACCTTC
TRBD2,TRBJ2-1,-,TRBV29-1,CSVGGRNYNEQFF,TGCAGCGTTGGCGGGAGGAACTACAATGAGCAGTTCTTC
-,TRBJ1-3,-,TRBV23-1,CASSHAAGPNTIYF,TGCGCCAGCAGTCACGCGGCGGGACCGAACACCATATATTTT
-,TRBJ2-2,-,TRBV5-1,CASSLTRNTGELFF,TGCGCCAGCAGCTTGACCCGGAACACCGGGGAGCTGTTTTTT
TRBD1,TRBJ1-2,-,TRBV5-1,CASTVGYRGYGYTF,TGCGCCAGCACCGTCGGGTACAGGGGTTATGGCTACACCTTC
TRBD1,TRBJ2-5,-,TRBV13,CASSFRDRLQETQYF,TGTGCCAGCAGCTTCCGGGACAGACTCCAAGAGACCCAGTACTTC
-,TRBJ2-1,-,TRBV5-5,CASSLDSYNEQFF,TGTGCCAGCAGCTTAGACAGCTACAATGAGCAGTTCTTC
-,TRBJ2-3,-,TRBV28,CASSSSREGDTQYF,TGTGCCAGCAGCTCTTCTAGGGAAGGCGATACGCAGTATTTT
-,TRBJ2-1,-,TRBV27,CASSSFLDNEQFF,TGTGCCAGCAGTTCATTTTTAGACAATGAGCAGTTCTTC
TRBD1,TRBJ2-1,few,TRBV5-1,CASRSDRGRSYNEQFF,TGCGCCAGCAGATCCGACAGGGGACGCTCCTACAATGAGCAGTTCTTC
-,TRBJ1-4,-,TRBV5-6,CASSRATNEKLFF,TGTGCCAGCAGCCGCGCAACTAATGAAAAACTGTTTTTT
TRBD1,TRBJ1-4,few,TRBV5-5,CASSLPGQLEKLFF,TGTGCCAGCAGCTTGCCGGGACAGTTAGAAAAACTGTTTTTT
-,TRBJ1-3,-,TRBV7-6,CASSLALGARSGNTIYF,TGTGCCAGCAGCTTAGCGCTAGGGGCACGGTCTGGAAACACCATATATTTT
TRBD1,TRBJ1-5,-,TRBV6-1,CATTSGQGHQPQHF,TGTGCCACAACATCGGGACAGGGTCATCAGCCCCAGCATTTT